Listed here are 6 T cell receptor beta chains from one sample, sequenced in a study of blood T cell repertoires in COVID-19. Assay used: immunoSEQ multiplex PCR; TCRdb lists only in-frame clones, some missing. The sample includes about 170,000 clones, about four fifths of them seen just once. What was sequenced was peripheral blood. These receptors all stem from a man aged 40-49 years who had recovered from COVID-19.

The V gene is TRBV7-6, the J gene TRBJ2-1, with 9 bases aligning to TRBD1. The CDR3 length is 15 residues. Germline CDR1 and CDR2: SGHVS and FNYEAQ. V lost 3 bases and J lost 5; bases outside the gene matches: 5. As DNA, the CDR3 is TGTGCCAGCAGCTTTGGGACAGGGTTGGACAATGAGCAGTTCTTC. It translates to CASSFGTGLDNEQFF.

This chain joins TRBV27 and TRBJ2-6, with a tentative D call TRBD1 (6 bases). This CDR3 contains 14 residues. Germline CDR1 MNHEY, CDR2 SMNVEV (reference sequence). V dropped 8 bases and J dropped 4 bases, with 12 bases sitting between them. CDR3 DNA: TGTGCCAGCTCCCAGGGGTACGGGGCCAACGTCCTGACTTTC. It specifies CASSQGYGANVLTF.

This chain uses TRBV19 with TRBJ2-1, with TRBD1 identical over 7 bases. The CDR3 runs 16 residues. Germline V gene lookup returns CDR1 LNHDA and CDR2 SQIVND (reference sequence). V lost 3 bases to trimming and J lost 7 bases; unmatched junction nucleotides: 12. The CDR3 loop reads CASSMGQPYLRNEQFF. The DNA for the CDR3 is TGTGCCAGTAGTATGGGACAGCCCTACCTCCGGAATGAGCAGTTCTTC.

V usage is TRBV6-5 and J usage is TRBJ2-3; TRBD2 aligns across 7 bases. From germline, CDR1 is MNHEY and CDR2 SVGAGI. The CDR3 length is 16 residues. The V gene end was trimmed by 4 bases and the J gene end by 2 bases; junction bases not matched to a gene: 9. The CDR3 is CASSFGGGFNTDTQYF. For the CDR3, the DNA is TGTGCCAGCAGTTTTGGGGGGGGATTTAACACAGATACGCAGTATTTT.

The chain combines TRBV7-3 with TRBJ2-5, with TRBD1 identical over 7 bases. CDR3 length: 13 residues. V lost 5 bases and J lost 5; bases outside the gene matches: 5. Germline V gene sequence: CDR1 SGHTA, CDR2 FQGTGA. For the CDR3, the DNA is TGTGCCAGCAGCATTCAGGGGGAGGAGACCCAGTACTTC. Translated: CASSIQGEETQYF.

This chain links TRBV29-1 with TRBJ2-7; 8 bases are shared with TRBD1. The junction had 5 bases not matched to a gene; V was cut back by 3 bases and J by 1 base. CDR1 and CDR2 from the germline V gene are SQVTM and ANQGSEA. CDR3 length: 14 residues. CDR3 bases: TGCAGCGTTGATTCCTGGACAGGGTCCTACGAGCAGTACTTC. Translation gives CSVDSWTGSYEQYF.